This TCR beta chain derives from a study of blood T cell repertoires in COVID-19. The wider study: The United States, Italy and Spain were the sources of the acute and convalescent COVID-19 samples.

Original processing notes: Nucleated cell number was recorded as an estimate derived from reference gene primer amplification. The assay was immunoSEQ multiplex PCR, and TCRdb's table has in-frame clones only and misses some. V and J calls and clone size are those listed in that table; D and trimming were worked out from the DNA. The sample includes about 200,000 clones, 88% of them seen just once. CDR3 length equals 16 residues. V lost 4 bases to trimming and J lost 7 bases, with 22 bases between them. Germline assignment: CDR1 SEHNR and CDR2 FQNEAQ (reference sequence). The sequenced sample consisted of peripheral blood. This receptor was obtained from a man aged 35-49 years with active or convalescent COVID-19. The chain couples TRBV7-9 to TRBJ1-2; perhaps TRBD1 as D (6 bases). The DNA of the CDR3 is TGTGCCAGCAGCTCCCGGGGGGCCAGCGAGTTGCGTGGCTACACCTTC. Its protein is CASSSRGASELRGYTF.